These 13 T cell receptor beta chains came from one sample sequenced in a study of T cell repertoires in cytomegalovirus infection. These receptors lack a known antigen. MiXCR was run by TCRdb on the reads, yielding one entry per CDR3 protein. The repertoire holds about 770,000 distinct CDR3 sequences, roughly 28% seen once, with 10% to 15% in the top ten. The sequencing used cultured CD8+ T cells from PBMCs, collected from culture after CMV antigen stimulation. The source is a human donor in good health (CMV status not recorded). Some clones in this sample may be carry-over from other donors' samples.

About this clonotype: A read error may produce the germline difference seen at one junction end. The V gene is TRBV9, the J gene TRBJ1-2, with D possibly TRBD1 on 6 matching bases. Germline CDR1 reads SGDLS; CDR2 reads YYNGEE. The CDR3 contains 18 residues. The DNA of the CDR3 is TGTGCCAGCAGCGTAGGGGGACCTACAGGGTTGTCTAACTATGGCTACACCTTT. Translation: CASSVGGPTGLSNYGYTF.

V gene TRBV19 combines with J gene TRBJ2-2, with TRBD2 matching over 11 bases. CDR1 is LNHDA, CDR2 SQIVND, per germline (reference sequence). This CDR3 contains 13 residues. V gave up 11 bases and J gave up 6 bases; unmatched junction bases: 5. The CDR3 loop reads CACPGLAAGELFF. CDR3 in DNA: TGTGCCTGTCCGGGACTAGCGGCCGGGGAGCTGTTTTTT.

The chain uses TRBV12-3 or TRBV12-4 and TRBJ2-5; D not certain. This CDR3 region has 13 residues. V lost 6 bases and J 3 bases, leaving 11 bases between the germline ends. The CDR3 here is CASRSTSKETQYF. In nucleotides, the CDR3 is TGTGCCAGCAGGAGTACTTCTAAAGAGACCCAGTACTTC.

The chain uses TRBV27 and TRBJ2-5, with D tentatively TRBD1 (6 bases). CDR1 is MNHEY and CDR2 is SMNVEV in the germline V gene (reference sequence). The CDR3 covers 14 residues. Trimming left V 5 bases short and J 6 bases short, with 16 bases between. CDR3 sequence (DNA): TGTGCCAGCAGTAGCGCCGGACAGTGGCAGACCCAGTACTTC. It codes for CASSSAGQWQTQYF.

The chain recombines TRBV6-5 with TRBJ2-7, with 7 positions matching TRBD1. The germline V gene has CDR1 MNHEY and CDR2 SVGAGI. This CDR3 is 15 amino acids long. V lost 6 bases and J lost 5; bases outside the gene matches: 13. In DNA form, the CDR3 reads TGTGCCAGCAGCTCCCTGCGACAGGGATTCGACGAGCAGTACGTC. This encodes CASSSLRQGFDEQYV.

The chain has TRBV14 and TRBJ2-1; 8 bases align to TRBD2. CDR1 is SGHDN, CDR2 FVKESK, per germline. V was clipped by 0 bases and J by 7 bases; unmatched bases: 5. The CDR3 is 15 residues long. The DNA of the CDR3 is TGTGCCAGCAGCCAAGATCCCCCGGGGGGGAATGAGCAGTTCTTC. Translated, it gives CASSQDPPGGNEQFF.

The chain employs TRBV20-1 and TRBJ2-7; 9 nucleotides match TRBD2. Germline V gene data show CDR1 as DFQATT and CDR2 as SNEGSKA (reference sequence). The junction had 3 bases not matched to a gene; V was cut back by 3 bases and J by 3 bases. CDR3 length: 13 amino acids. CDR3 DNA sequence: TGCAGTGCTAGTTCGCGGGGGGGCTACGAGCAGTACTTC. This sequence encodes CSASSRGGYEQYF.

This clonotype appeared many times. V gene TRBV7-2 combines with J gene TRBJ1-1, with TRBD1 matching over 11 bases. Germline trimming cut 0 bases from V and 6 bases from J; bases unmatched to any gene: 0. The CDR3 is 14 residues long. CDR1 SGHTA and CDR2 FQGNSA come from the germline V gene. The CDR3 DNA is TGTGCCAGCAGCTTAGCGGACAGGGGGCCTGAAGCTTTCTTT. As protein: CASSLADRGPEAFF. The variable domain in full, completed from reference TRBV7-2 and TRBJ1-1, reads GAGVSQSPSNKVTEKGKDVELRCDPISGHTALYWYRQSLGQGLEFLIYFQGNSAPDKSGLPSDRFSAERTGGSVSTLTIQRTQQEDSAVYLCASSLADRGPEAFFGQGTRLTVV.

The gene calls are TRBV5-1 and TRBJ1-1, with TRBD1 as a possible D gene (5 bases). This CDR3 comprises 13 residues. Germline V lookup: CDR1 SGHRS, CDR2 YFSETQ. V gave up 6 bases and J gave up 0 bases, with 9 bases separating them. The chain's CDR3 is CASMDTLNTEAFF. The CDR3 DNA reads as TGCGCCAGCATGGACACTTTGAACACTGAAGCTTTCTTT.

In regard to this clonotype: A clone one base away is much larger, so this may be a read error. The V gene is TRBV18, the J gene TRBJ1-1, with a tentative D call TRBD1 (6 bases). The CDR3 covers 16 residues. The V gene's germline CDR1 is KGHSH and CDR2 LQKENI. This CDR3 reads CPSSRRGQGLNTEAFF. CDR3 nucleotide sequence: TGTCCCAGCTCGAGACGGGGGCAGGGATTGAACACTGAAGCTTTCTTT.

This chain joins TRBV7-9 and TRBJ1-4, with no clear D. This CDR3 comprises 16 residues. Germline-derived CDR1 and CDR2 are SEHNR and FQNEAQ (reference sequence). Trimming left V 4 bases short and J 3 bases short, with 15 bases between. The CDR3 loop reads CASSSPRTVPNEKLFF. DNA for the CDR3: TGTGCCAGCAGCTCCCCGAGAACAGTTCCTAATGAAAAACTGTTTTTT.

This clonotype was counted ten times or more. The chain has TRBV10-3 and TRBJ2-2; D not certain. Germline V gene data show CDR1 as ENHRY and CDR2 as SYGVKD. V gave up 6 bases and J gave up 1 base, with 3 bases separating them. The CDR3 totals 12 residues. Here the CDR3 reads CAIRKNTGELFF. In nucleotides, the CDR3 is TGTGCCATCAGGAAGAACACCGGGGAGCTGTTTTTT.

This clonotype was seen a few times. The chain employs TRBV7-9 and TRBJ1-4; D not certain. V was pared by 1 base and J by 3 bases, with 6 bases between. Germline loops: CDR1 SEHNR, CDR2 FQNEAQ (reference sequence). There are 14 residues in the CDR3. CDR3 amino acids: CASSLVRANEKLFF. The CDR3 bases are TGTGCCAGCAGCTTAGTTCGGGCTAATGAAAAACTGTTTTTT.